Each of the 13 T cell receptor beta chains below was sequenced from the same sample in a study of blood T cell repertoires in COVID-19. Repertoires were generated with immunoSEQ multiplex PCR, while TCRdb's copy carries only in-frame clones and drops some. Of tens of thousands of clones in the sample, over 65% were seen once. The sample was peripheral blood. The receptor set was obtained from a woman in her 70s with acute or convalescent COVID-19.

The chain combines TRBV28 with TRBJ2-7; the D gene is possibly TRBD1 (5 bases). The CDR3 covers 14 residues. Germline V gene sequence: CDR1 MDHEN, CDR2 SYDVKM. The V end lost 0 bases, the J end lost 2 bases, and 8 bases lay between the germline ends. The DNA for the CDR3 is TGTGCCAGCAGTTTATGGACAGCTCCCTACGAGCAGTACTTC. This gives the protein CASSLWTAPYEQYF.

At least ten counts were recorded for this clone. The genes are TRBV19 and TRBJ1-2, with a possible D match to TRBD1 (5 bases). Germline V gene data show CDR1 as LNHDA and CDR2 as SQIVND (reference sequence). V was trimmed by 5 bases and J by 8 bases, leaving 15 bases between them. The CDR3 consists of 13 residues. For the CDR3, the DNA is TGTGCCAGTAGTCCTCGGACCCAGGGAGGCTACACCTTC. Translated: CASSPRTQGGYTF.

V is TRBV11-2 and J is TRBJ2-7; D perhaps matches TRBD2 (5 bases). The CDR3 spans 13 residues. V was clipped by 0 bases and J by 6 bases, with 9 bases between them. Per the germline V gene, CDR1 is SGHAT and CDR2 is FQNNGV. The DNA for the CDR3 is TGTGCCAGCAGCTTAGATCGGGAAAGCGAGCAGTACTTC. This translates into CASSLDRESEQYF.

This chain joins TRBV5-1 and TRBJ2-3; 10 bases agree with TRBD1. Per germline, CDR1 SGHRS and CDR2 YFSETQ. The length of the CDR3 is 14 residues. Trimming took 6 bases from V and 1 from J; bases not matched to a gene: 2. This CDR3 is CASMGTGGTDTQYF. CDR3 bases: TGCGCCAGCATGGGGACAGGGGGCACAGATACGCAGTATTTT.

The V call is TRBV6-5, the J call TRBJ1-5; TRBD1 aligns across 8 bases. V trimming: 4 bases; J trimming: 3 bases; junction bases outside the gene matches: 2. The CDR3 runs 14 residues. The V gene's germline CDR1 is MNHEY and CDR2 SVGAGI. The CDR3 is CASSSDRANQPQHF. The CDR3 bases are TGTGCCAGCAGTTCGGACAGGGCCAATCAGCCCCAGCATTTT.

V usage is TRBV6-5 and J usage is TRBJ1-1, with 9 bases matching TRBD1. Germline loops: CDR1 MNHEY, CDR2 SVGAGI. Losses at the gene ends were 6 bases for V and 9 bases for J; bases not matched to a gene: 5. There are 12 residues in the CDR3. CDR3 in DNA: TGTGCCAGCAGGATTACAGGGGGCCAAGCTTTCTTT. It yields the protein CASRITGGQAFF.

V is TRBV2 and J is TRBJ1-2; 9 positions agree with TRBD1. Germline-derived CDR1 and CDR2 are SNHLY and FYNNEI. CDR3 length equals 14 residues. The ends lost 5 bases at V and 2 bases at J; junction bases unmatched: 3. The CDR3 loop is CASSPGTGNYGYTF. In DNA, the CDR3 is TGTGCCAGCAGTCCCGGGACAGGGAACTATGGCTACACCTTC. Full variable domain (outside the CDR3, taken from reference TRBV2 and TRBJ1-2): EPEVTQTPSHQVTQMGQEVILRCVPISNHLYFYWYRQILGQKVEFLVSFYNNEISEKSEIFDDQFSVERPDGSNFTLKIRSTKLEDSAMYFCASSPGTGNYGYTFGSGTRLTVV.

This chain links TRBV19 with TRBJ1-1, with D perhaps TRBD1 (6 bases). The germline V and J ends were trimmed by 10 bases and 0 bases, with 12 bases remaining between them. The germline V gene has CDR1 LNHDA and CDR2 SQIVND (reference sequence). The length of the CDR3 is 13 residues. CDR3 loop: CAKKGGLNTEAFF. CDR3 nucleotide sequence: TGTGCCAAAAAAGGGGGTTTGAACACTGAAGCTTTCTTT.

The chain employs TRBV2 and TRBJ1-2; 10 positions match TRBD1. This CDR3 region has 15 residues. Germline loops: CDR1 SNHLY, CDR2 FYNNEI. The ends lost 2 bases at V and 8 bases at J; junction bases unmatched: 8. The CDR3 DNA sequence: TGTGCCAGCAGTGAAAAAGGACAGGGGGTCGCGGGCTACACCTTC. Encoded protein: CASSEKGQGVAGYTF.

This clone came up a few times. This chain uses TRBV28 with TRBJ1-3; weak D call: TRBD1 (5 bases). CDR3 length equals 14 residues. Germline CDR1 MDHEN, CDR2 SYDVKM. V lost 1 base to trimming and J lost 9 bases, with 13 bases between them. The CDR3 reads CASSLSAREATIYF. The CDR3 DNA sequence: TGTGCCAGCAGTTTATCGGCCAGGGAAGCCACCATATATTTT.

This clone was picked up a small number of times. The chain joins TRBV5-5 to TRBJ1-2; 7 bases line up with TRBD1. CDR1 is SGHKS, CDR2 YYEKEE, per germline (reference sequence). V trimming: 5 bases; J trimming: 3 bases; junction bases outside the gene matches: 10. This CDR3 has 15 residues. The CDR3 nucleotides read TGTGCCAGCAGTTCTGCCCCCGGGACAGACTATGGCTACACCTTC. Amino acid sequence: CASSSAPGTDYGYTF.

This clone showed up just a few times. V gene TRBV28 combines with J gene TRBJ2-7; a weak D match, TRBD1 (6 bases). Germline values: CDR1 MDHEN, CDR2 SYDVKM. The CDR3 runs to 16 residues. V was cut by 5 bases and J by 2 bases, with 19 bases left in between. The CDR3 DNA reads TGTGCCAGCAGTACCTTCGGGACACCACTTGCCTACGAGCAGTACTTC. This gives the protein CASSTFGTPLAYEQYF.

This clone was seen only a few times. The chain carries TRBV11-1 and TRBJ2-2, with D maybe TRBD1 (6 bases). Germline V gene sequence: CDR1 SGHAT, CDR2 FQDESV (reference sequence). The CDR3 loop spans 15 amino acids. Trimming left V 5 bases short and J 0 bases short, with 10 bases between. CDR3 region: CASSTGQSNTGELFF. CDR3 in DNA: TGTGCCAGCAGCACCGGACAGTCGAACACCGGGGAGCTGTTTTTT. Full variable domain (missing parts from reference TRBV11-1 and TRBJ2-2): EAEVAQSPRYKITEKSQAVAFWCDPISGHATLYWYRQILGQGPELLVQFQDESVVDDSQLPKDRFSAERLKGVDSTLKIQPAELGDSAMYLCASSTGQSNTGELFFGEGSRLTVL.